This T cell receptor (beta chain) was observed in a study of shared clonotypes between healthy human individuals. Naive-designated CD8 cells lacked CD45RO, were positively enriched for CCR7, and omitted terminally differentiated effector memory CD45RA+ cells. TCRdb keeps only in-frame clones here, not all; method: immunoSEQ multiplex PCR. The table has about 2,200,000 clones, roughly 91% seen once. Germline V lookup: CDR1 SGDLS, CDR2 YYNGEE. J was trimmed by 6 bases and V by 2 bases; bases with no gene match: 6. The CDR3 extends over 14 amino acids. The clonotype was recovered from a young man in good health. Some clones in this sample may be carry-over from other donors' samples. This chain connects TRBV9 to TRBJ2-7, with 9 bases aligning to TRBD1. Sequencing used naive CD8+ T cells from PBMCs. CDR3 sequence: CASSVGQGVGEQYF. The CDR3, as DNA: TGTGCCAGCAGCGTGGGACAGGGAGTAGGCGAGCAGTACTTC.